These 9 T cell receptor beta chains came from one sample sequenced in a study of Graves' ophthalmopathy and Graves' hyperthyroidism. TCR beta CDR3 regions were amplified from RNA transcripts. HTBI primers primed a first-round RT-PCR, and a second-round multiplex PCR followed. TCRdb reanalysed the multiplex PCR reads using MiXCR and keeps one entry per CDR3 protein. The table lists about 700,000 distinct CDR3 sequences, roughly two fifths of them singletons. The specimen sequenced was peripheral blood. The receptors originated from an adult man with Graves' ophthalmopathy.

The CDR3 DNA reads TGTGCCAGCACAGCGCTACAGGGGGCAGAAAAACTGTTTTTT. Amino acid sequence: CASTALQGAEKLFF. The chain links TRBV7-9 to TRBJ1-4; 9 nucleotides agree with TRBD1. The length of the CDR3 is 14 residues. After removal of 7 bases from V and 8 bases from J, the junction contained 8 bases not matched to a gene. Germline V lookup: CDR1 SEHNR, CDR2 FQNEAQ (reference sequence). The entire variable domain, with the rest obtained from reference TRBV7-9 and TRBJ1-4, is as follows: DTGVSQNPRHKITKRGQNVTFRCDPISEHNRLYWYRQTLGQGPEFLTYFQNEAQLEKSRLLSDRFSAERPKGSFSTLEIQRTEQGDSAMYLCASTALQGAEKLFFGSGTQLSVL.

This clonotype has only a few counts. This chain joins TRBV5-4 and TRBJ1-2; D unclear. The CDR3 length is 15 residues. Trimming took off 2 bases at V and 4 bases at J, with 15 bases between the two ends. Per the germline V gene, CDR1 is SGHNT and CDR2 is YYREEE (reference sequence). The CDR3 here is CASSLGLYSPYGYTF. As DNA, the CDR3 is TGTGCCAGCAGCTTAGGGCTCTACAGCCCCTATGGCTACACCTTC.

CDR3 amino acids: CASGAGQGAGEQYF. The DNA for the CDR3 is TGTGCTAGTGGGGCCGGACAGGGGGCCGGTGAGCAGTACTTC. This chain connects TRBV12-3 or TRBV12-4 to TRBJ2-7; 11 bases are shared with TRBD1. This CDR3 spans 14 amino acids.

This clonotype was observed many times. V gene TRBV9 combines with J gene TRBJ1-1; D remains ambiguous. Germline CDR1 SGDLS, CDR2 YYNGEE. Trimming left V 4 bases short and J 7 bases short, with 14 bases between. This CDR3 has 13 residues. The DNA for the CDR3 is TGTGCCAGCAGCCCTACCGTATGGAGTGAAGCTTTCTTT. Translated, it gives CASSPTVWSEAFF. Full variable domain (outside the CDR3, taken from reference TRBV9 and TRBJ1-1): DSGVTQTPKHLITATGQRVTLRCSPRSGDLSVYWYQQSLDQGLQFLIQYYNGEERAKGNILERFSAQQFPDLHSELNLSSLELGDSALYFCASSPTVWSEAFFGQGTRLTVV.

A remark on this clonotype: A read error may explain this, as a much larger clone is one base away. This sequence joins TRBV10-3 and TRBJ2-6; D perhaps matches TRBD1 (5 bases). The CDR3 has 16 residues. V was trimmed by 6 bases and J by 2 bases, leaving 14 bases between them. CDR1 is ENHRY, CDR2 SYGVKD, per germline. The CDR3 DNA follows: TGTGCCATCAGGACAGCGTTCTCCCCTGGGGCCAACGTCCTGACTTTC. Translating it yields CAIRTAFSPGANVLTF.

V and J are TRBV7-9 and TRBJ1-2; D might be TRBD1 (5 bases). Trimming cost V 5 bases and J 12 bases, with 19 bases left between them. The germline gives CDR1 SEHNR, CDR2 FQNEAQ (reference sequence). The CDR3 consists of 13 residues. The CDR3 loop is CASSQARASGNTF. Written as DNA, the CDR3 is TGTGCCAGCAGCCAAGCCAGGGCTAGTGGAAACACCTTC.

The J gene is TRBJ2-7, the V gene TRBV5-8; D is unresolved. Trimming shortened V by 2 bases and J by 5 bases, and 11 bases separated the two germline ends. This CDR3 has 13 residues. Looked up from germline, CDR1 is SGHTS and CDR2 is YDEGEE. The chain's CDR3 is CASSFRSWDEQYF. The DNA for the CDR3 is TGTGCCAGCAGCTTTCGTTCCTGGGACGAGCAGTACTTC.

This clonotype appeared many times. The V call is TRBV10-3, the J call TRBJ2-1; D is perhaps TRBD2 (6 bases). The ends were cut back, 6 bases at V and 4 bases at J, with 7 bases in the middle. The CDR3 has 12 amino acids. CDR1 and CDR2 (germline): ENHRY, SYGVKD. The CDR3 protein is CAIRSGYNEQFF. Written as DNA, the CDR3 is TGTGCCATCAGAAGCGGGTACAATGAGCAGTTCTTC.

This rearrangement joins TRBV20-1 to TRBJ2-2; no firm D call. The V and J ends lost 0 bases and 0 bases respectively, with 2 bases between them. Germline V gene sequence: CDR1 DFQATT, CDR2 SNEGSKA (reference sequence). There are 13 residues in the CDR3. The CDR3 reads CSAREANTGELFF. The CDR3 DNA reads TGCAGTGCTAGAGAGGCGAACACCGGGGAGCTGTTTTTT.